This TCR beta chain was sequenced for a study of beta chain features in type 1 diabetes. Every bit of the isolated RNA underwent reverse transcription, so sequencing read expressed TCRB transcripts. Libraries were prepared by immunoSEQ multiplex PCR; TCRdb keeps only in-frame clonotypes and omits some of them. The sample shows fewer than 900,000 clones, 15% to 20% of them seen only once. Sequencing was carried out using naive CD4+ T cells from blood. The TCR was taken from a woman in her late teens or twenties in good health.

The CDR3 reads CASRGLAMSDTQYF. Written as DNA, the CDR3 is TGTGCCAGCAGGGGACTAGCGATGTCAGATACGCAGTATTTT. V and J are TRBV28 and TRBJ2-3; 10 bases map to TRBD2. Losses at the gene ends were 6 bases for V and 4 bases for J; bases not matched to a gene: 4. CDR1 and CDR2 (germline): MDHEN, SYDVKM. CDR3 length equals 14 residues.